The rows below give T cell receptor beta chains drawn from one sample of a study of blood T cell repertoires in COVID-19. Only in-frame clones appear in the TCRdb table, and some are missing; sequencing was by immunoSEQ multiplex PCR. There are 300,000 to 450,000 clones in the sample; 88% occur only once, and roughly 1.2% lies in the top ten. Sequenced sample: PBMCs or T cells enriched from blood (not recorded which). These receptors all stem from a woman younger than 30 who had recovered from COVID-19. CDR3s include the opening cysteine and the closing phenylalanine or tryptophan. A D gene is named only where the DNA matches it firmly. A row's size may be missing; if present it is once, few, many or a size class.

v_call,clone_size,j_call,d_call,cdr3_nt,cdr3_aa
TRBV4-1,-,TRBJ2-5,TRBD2,TGCGCCAGTGGGGCAGCGGGGGGTGGGACCCAGTACTTC,CASGAAGGGTQYF
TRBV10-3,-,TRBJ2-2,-,TGTGCCATCGTGACGGGGGCCGGGGAGCTGTTTTTT,CAIVTGAGELFF
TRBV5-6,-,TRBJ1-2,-,-,CASSFGPGGGYTF
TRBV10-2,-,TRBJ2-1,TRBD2,TGCGCCAGCAGGCCCGGGGGGGCCGGTGAGCAGTTCTTC,CASRPGGAGEQFF
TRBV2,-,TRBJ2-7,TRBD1,TGTGCCAGCAGCCCGGGACAGGGAACCTACGAGCAGTACTTC,CASSPGQGTYEQYF
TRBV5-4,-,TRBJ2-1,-,TGTGCCAGCAGGCCCTATTACTCCTACAATGAGCAGTTCTTC,CASRPYYSYNEQFF
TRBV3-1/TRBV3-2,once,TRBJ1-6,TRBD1,TGTGCCAGCAGCCGGATTGGGGACAGGGGAAATTCACCCCTCCACTTT,CASSRIGDRGNSPLHF
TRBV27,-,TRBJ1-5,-,TGTGCCAGCAGTTCCATAGGAGGTGGGGATCCTAGCAATCAGCCCCAGCATTTT,CASSSIGGGDPSNQPQHF
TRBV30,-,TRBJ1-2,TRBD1,TGTGCCTGGAGTGGGGACAGGGTAGAGTATGGCTACACCTTC,CAWSGDRVEYGYTF
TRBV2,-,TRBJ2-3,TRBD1,TGTGCCAGCAGTTGGGACAGGGCGGGCACAGATACGCAGTATTTT,CASSWDRAGTDTQYF
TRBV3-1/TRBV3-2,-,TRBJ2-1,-,TGTGCCAGCAGCCAAACGGTGAATGAGCAGTTCTTC,CASSQTVNEQFF
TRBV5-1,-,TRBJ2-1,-,TGCGCCAGCAGCTTGGGACAGGACAATGAGCAGTTCTTC,CASSLGQDNEQFF
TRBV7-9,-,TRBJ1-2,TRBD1,TGTGCCAGCAGCTTATCGGGACAGGGGGCGGGCTACACCTTC,CASSLSGQGAGYTF
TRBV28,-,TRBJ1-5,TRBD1,TGTGCCAGCAGTAGGGACAGGGGAGATCAGCCCCAGCATTTT,CASSRDRGDQPQHF
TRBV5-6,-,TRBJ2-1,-,TGTGCCAGCAGCTTTAACAGCCGAGTGTTCCACAATGAGCAGTTCTTC,CASSFNSRVFHNEQFF